This T cell receptor (beta chain) was profiled in a study of glioma-infiltrating T cells. There are many counts of this clonotype. The antigen remains undetermined. The iRepertoire nested amplicon-rescue multiplex PCR amplified TCR alpha and beta CDR3s from RNA. For one-step reverse transcription and amplification, 100-400 ng of tissue mRNA or PBMC total RNA was used. In TCRdb, the multiplex PCR reads were re-called with MiXCR into one record per CDR3 protein. The table records 90,000 to 110,000 distinct CDR3 sequences, 25% to 30% of them present only once. Germline V gene data show CDR1 as MNHEY and CDR2 as SVGEGT. The CDR3 loop spans 17 amino acids. J lost 4 bases, V lost 7 bases, and 17 bases had no gene match. Points from the study as a whole: Tissue-blood divergence was below expectation in non-neoplastic patients, above in gliomas. CDR3 overlap between tissue and blood was very small.

This TCR came from a human donor with low-grade glioma or glioblastoma, undergoing nonglioma brain surgery, or in good health (not recorded which). The V and J genes are TRBV6-2 or TRBV6-3 and TRBJ2-5, with 8 bases fitting TRBD2. The sequenced material came from glioma tissue, nonneoplastic brain tissue, or PBMCs (not recorded which). The CDR3 loop is CASITGLAGWGGETQYF. CDR3 DNA sequence: TGTGCCAGCATCACGGGGCTAGCGGGCTGGGGTGGAGAGACCCAGTACTTC.